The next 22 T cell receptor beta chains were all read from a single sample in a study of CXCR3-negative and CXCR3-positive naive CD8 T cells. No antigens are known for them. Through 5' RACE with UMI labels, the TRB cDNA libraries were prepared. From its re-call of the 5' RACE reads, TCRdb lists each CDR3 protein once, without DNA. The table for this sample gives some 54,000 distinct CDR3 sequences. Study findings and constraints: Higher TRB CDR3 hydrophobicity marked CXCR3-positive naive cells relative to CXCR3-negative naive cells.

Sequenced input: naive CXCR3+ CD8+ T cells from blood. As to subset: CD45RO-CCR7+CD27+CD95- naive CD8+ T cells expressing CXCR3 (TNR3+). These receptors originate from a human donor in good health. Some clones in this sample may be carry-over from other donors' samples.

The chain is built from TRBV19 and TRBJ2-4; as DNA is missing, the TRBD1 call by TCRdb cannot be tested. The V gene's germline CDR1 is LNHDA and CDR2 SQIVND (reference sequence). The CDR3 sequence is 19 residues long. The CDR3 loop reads CASSILGQGRMNAKNIQYF.

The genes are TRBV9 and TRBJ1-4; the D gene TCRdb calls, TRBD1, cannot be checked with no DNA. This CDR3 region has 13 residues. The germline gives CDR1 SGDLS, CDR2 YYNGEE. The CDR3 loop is CASSEQGGEKLFF.

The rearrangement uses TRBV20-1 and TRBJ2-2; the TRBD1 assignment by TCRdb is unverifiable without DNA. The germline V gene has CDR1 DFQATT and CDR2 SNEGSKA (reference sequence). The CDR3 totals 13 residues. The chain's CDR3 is CSARDRNTGELFF.

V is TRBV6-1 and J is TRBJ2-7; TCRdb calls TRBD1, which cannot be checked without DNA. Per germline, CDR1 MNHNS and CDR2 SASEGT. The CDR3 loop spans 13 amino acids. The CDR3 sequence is CASSERTDYEQYF.

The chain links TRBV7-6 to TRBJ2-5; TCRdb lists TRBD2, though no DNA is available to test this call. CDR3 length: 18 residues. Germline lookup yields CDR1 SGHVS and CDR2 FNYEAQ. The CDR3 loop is CASSLLGLAGAFQETQYF.

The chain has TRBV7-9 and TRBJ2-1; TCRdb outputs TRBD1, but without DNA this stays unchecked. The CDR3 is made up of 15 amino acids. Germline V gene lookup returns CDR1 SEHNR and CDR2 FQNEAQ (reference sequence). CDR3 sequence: CASSPHGAAYNEQFF.

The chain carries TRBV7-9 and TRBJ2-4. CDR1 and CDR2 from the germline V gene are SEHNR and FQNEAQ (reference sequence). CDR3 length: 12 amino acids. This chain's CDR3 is CASSLGQPIQYF.

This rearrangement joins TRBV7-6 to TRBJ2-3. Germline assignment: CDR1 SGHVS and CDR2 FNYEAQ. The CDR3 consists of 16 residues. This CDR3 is CASSPSSRSSTDTQYF.

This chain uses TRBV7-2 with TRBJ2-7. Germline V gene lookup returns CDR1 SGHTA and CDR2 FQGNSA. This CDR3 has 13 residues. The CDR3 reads CASPSRKDYEQYF.

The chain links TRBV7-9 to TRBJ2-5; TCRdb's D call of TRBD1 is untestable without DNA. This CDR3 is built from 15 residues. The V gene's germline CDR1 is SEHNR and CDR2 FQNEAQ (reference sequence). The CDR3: CASRLTGTGRETQYF.

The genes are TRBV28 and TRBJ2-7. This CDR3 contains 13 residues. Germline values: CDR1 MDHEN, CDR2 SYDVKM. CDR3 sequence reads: CASSLPTGYEQYF.

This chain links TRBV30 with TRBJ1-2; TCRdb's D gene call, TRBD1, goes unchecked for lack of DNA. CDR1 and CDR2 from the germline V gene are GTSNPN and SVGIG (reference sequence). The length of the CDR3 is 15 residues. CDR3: CAWAPETGTNYGYTF.

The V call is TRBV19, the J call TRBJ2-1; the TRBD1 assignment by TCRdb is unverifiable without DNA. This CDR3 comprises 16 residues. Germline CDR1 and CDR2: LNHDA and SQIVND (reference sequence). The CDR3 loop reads CASSIEGGTGFHEQFF.

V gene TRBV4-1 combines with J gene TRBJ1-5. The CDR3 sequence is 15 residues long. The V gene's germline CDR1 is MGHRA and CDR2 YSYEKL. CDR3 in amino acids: CASSQADGINQPQHF.

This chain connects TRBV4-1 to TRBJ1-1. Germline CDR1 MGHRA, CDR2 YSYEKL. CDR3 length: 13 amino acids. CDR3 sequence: CASSQILLVEAFF.

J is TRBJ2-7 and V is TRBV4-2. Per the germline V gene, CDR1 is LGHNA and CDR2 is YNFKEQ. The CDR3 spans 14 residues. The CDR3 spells CASSQRGLLNEQYF.

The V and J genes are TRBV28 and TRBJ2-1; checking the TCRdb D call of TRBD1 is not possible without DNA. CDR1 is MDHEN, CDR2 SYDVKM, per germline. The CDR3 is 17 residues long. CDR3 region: CASSSSDRQTSYNEQFF.

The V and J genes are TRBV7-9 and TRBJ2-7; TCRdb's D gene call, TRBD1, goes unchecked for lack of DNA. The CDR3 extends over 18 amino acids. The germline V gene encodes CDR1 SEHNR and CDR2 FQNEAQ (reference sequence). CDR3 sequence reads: CASRRPLRDGQGAHEQYF.

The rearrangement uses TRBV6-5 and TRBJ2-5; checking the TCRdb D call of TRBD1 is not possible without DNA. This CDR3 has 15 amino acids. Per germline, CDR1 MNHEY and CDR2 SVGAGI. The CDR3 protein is CASSSAGGFQETQYF.

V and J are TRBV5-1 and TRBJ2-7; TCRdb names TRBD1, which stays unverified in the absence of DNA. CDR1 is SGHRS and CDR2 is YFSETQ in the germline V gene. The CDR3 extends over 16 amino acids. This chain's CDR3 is CASTGQGPTATYEQYF.

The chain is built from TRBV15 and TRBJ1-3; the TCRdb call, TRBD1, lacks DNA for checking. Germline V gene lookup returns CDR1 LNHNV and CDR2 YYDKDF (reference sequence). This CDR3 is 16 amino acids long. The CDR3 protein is CATVLGGTHSGNTIYF.

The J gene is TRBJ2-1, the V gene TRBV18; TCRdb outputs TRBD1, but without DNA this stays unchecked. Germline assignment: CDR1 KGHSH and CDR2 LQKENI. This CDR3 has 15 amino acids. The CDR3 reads CASSHGTGSINEQFF. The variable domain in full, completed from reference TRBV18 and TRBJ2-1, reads NAGVMQNPRHLVRRRGQEARLRCSPMKGHSHVYWYRQLPEEGLKFMVYLQKENIIDESGMPKERFSAEFPKEGPSILRIQQVVRGDSAAYFCASSHGTGSINEQFFGPGTRLTVL.